Listed below are T cell receptor beta chains from one sample, sequenced in a study of blood T cell repertoires in COVID-19. Clones were sequenced by immunoSEQ multiplex PCR, and TCRdb holds only the in-frame ones, with some missing. The sample includes 150,000 or so clones, more than 60% seen only once; the top ten take approximately 9%. Sequencing was carried out using peripheral blood. The receptors originated from a woman between 50 and 59 years old with active or convalescent COVID-19. CDR3s include the opening cysteine and the closing phenylalanine or tryptophan. The D gene is left open where the match is weak. Size is omitted from some rows. Given values are once, few, many or a class for expanded clones.

d_call clone_size j_call cdr3_length v_call cdr3_aa cdr3_nt
TRBD2 few TRBJ2-1 20 TRBV27 CASSLSYWAGASSGENEQFF TGTGCCAGCAGTTTATCCTATTGGGCGGGAGCCAGCTCTGGCGAGAATGAGCAGTTCTTC
TRBD1 - TRBJ1-4 14 TRBV19 CASSVQGANEKLFF TGTGCCAGTAGTGTCCAGGGGGCTAATGAAAAACTGTTTTTT
TRBD1 few TRBJ2-2 19 TRBV7-3 CASSLTPNTGTGPRGELFF TGTGCCAGCAGCTTAACGCCTAACACAGGGACAGGGCCGAGGGGGGAGCTGTTTTTT
TRBD2 few TRBJ2-1 18 TRBV5-1 CASSLGPILAGGPGEQFF TGCGCCAGCAGCTTGGGGCCTATTCTAGCGGGAGGGCCAGGTGAGCAGTTCTTC
TRBD2 - TRBJ2-2 17 TRBV10-3 CAIRPGLAGANTGELFF TGTGCCATCAGGCCCGGACTAGCGGGAGCGAACACCGGGGAGCTGTTTTTT
TRBD1 - TRBJ1-2 15 TRBV5-1 CASSFGDRGNYGYTF TGCGCCAGCAGCTTTGGGGACAGGGGGAACTATGGCTACACCTTC
TRBD2 once TRBJ2-1 16 TRBV2 CASSGGLAGGNNEQFF TGTGCCAGCAGTGGCGGACTAGCGGGAGGGAACAATGAGCAGTTCTTC
- few TRBJ1-5 16 TRBV6-2/TRBV6-3 CASSLMGLVSNQPQHF TGTGCCAGCAGTTTGATGGGGCTAGTGAGCAATCAGCCCCAGCATTTT
- - TRBJ1-5 16 TRBV19 CASSIGGGRTNQPQHF TGTGCCAGTAGTATAGGGGGGGGTCGCACCAATCAGCCCCAGCATTTT
TRBD1 - TRBJ2-7 14 TRBV6-1 CASSDRWDRGEQYF TGTGCCAGCAGTGATAGGTGGGACAGGGGCGAGCAGTACTTC
- - TRBJ1-6 15 TRBV7-2 CASSTTGVQGSPLHF TGTGCCAGCAGCACCACGGGGGTTCAGGGTTCACCCCTCCACTTT
TRBD1 - TRBJ1-2 14 TRBV5-8 CASSLVGQDYGYTF TGTGCCAGCAGCTTGGTCGGACAGGATTATGGCTACACCTTC
TRBD2 - TRBJ2-7 15 TRBV7-2 CASSRVAGTTYEQYF TGTGCCAGCAGCCGCGTAGCGGGGACAACCTACGAGCAGTACTTC
- - TRBJ2-3 13 TRBV7-2 CASSSGHPDTQYF TGTGCCAGCAGCTCAGGACACCCCGATACGCAGTATTTT
- - TRBJ1-1 14 TRBV7-9 CASSSLSVNTEAFF TGTGCCAGCAGCTCCCTAAGCGTAAACACTGAAGCTTTCTTT
TRBD2 - TRBJ2-7 16 TRBV9 CASSVEPLRTSAEQYF TGTGCCAGCAGCGTAGAGCCCCTCCGGACTAGCGCCGAGCAGTACTTC
- - TRBJ2-3 18 TRBV5-4 CASSLEDYSIWGTDTQYF TGTGCCAGCAGCTTAGAGGACTATTCGATTTGGGGCACAGATACGCAGTATTTT
TRBD1 - TRBJ2-7 15 TRBV5-1 CASSLAGQGIGEQYF TGCGCCAGCAGCTTGGCGGGACAGGGAATAGGGGAGCAGTACTTC
- - TRBJ1-6 15 TRBV6-6 CASSAGLGRNSPLHF TGTGCCAGCAGCGCTGGACTAGGGAGGAATTCACCCCTCCACTTT
- few TRBJ1-5 12 TRBV19 CASSAIPGSQHF TGTGCCAGTAGTGCGATACCAGGGTCCCAGCATTTT
- - TRBJ1-3 18 TRBV4-2 CASSQDLERGFSGNTIYF TGTGCCAGCAGCCAAGATCTTGAAAGAGGGTTTTCTGGAAACACCATATATTTT
TRBD2 - TRBJ2-5 14 TRBV5-6 CASSTGLAQETQYF TGTGCCAGCAGCACGGGACTAGCTCAAGAGACCCAGTACTTC
TRBD2 - TRBJ2-2 16 TRBV20-1 CSASTSGGGTTGELFF TGCAGTGCTAGTACAAGCGGGGGAGGAACTACCGGGGAGCTGTTTTTT
TRBD1 - TRBJ1-6 16 TRBV11-1 CASSRQGGSYNSPLHF TGTGCCAGCAGCCGACAGGGAGGCTCCTATAATTCACCCCTCCACTTT
TRBD2 - TRBJ2-3 17 TRBV15 CATSRGGNRRTGGTQYF TGTGCCACCAGCAGAGGCGGAAACCGTCGAACGGGGGGGACGCAGTATTTT
- - TRBJ1-6 14 TRBV7-2 CASSLAVGGSPLHF TGTGCCAGCAGCTTAGCCGTGGGGGGGTCACCCCTCCACTTT
TRBD2 - TRBJ2-2 19 TRBV5-5 CASSLKLAGTFANTGELFF TGTGCCAGCAGCTTGAAACTAGCGGGGACGTTCGCGAACACCGGGGAGCTGTTTTTT
TRBD2 - TRBJ2-1 15 TRBV30 CAWSKLAGVYNEQFF TGTGCCTGGAGTAAGCTAGCGGGGGTATACAATGAGCAGTTCTTC
- - TRBJ2-7 13 TRBV11-3 CASSLQGGYEQYF TGTGCCAGCAGCTTACAGGGGGGATACGAGCAGTACTTC
- - TRBJ2-6 17 TRBV19 CASREGGLSSGANVLTF TGTGCCAGTAGGGAAGGCGGCTTGAGCTCTGGGGCCAACGTCCTGACTTTC
- - TRBJ2-2 15 TRBV27 CASSFLTVNTGELFF TGTGCCAGCAGTTTTTTGACAGTGAACACCGGGGAGCTGTTTTTT
- - TRBJ2-7 11 TRBV12-3/TRBV12-4 CASSFRGEQYF TGTGCCAGCAGTTTTAGGGGGGAGCAGTACTTC
- - TRBJ2-7 15 TRBV6-5 CASRPPVAGVGEQYF TGTGCCAGCAGACCACCCGTGGCGGGCGTTGGCGAGCAGTACTTC
TRBD1 - TRBJ2-7 15 TRBV4-3 CASSHDRGSSYEQYF TGCGCCAGCAGCCACGACAGGGGAAGCTCCTACGAGCAGTACTTC
- - TRBJ2-3 12 TRBV11-1 CASRNQLDTQYF TGTGCCAGCAGAAATCAACTAGATACGCAGTATTTT
TRBD1 - TRBJ1-3 17 TRBV5-4 CASSYGHIGGLGNTIYF TGTGCCAGCAGCTATGGACATATAGGGGGCCTTGGAAACACCATATATTTT
TRBD1 - TRBJ1-1 15 TRBV9 CASSGQGALDTEAFF TGTGCCAGCAGCGGACAGGGGGCGCTGGACACTGAAGCTTTCTTT
- once TRBJ1-1 12 TRBV19 CASIGSRAEAFF TGTGCCAGTATAGGGAGCCGAGCTGAAGCTTTCTTT
TRBD1 few TRBJ2-1 15 TRBV4-3 CASSQDPTQGAEQFF TGCGCCAGCAGCCAAGATCCCACGCAGGGGGCTGAGCAGTTCTTC
- - TRBJ2-2 13 TRBV19 CASSLQGPGELFF TGTGCCAGTAGCCTTCAGGGGCCCGGGGAGCTGTTTTTT
- - TRBJ1-1 14 TRBV7-9 CASSLALGGTEAFF TGTGCCAGCAGCTTAGCGTTAGGGGGCACTGAAGCTTTCTTT
- - TRBJ1-2 11 TRBV3-1/TRBV3-2 CASSQGQAIQF TGTGCCAGCAGCCAAGGACAGGCCATTCAATTC
- - TRBJ2-1 16 TRBV27 CASSWSLARVYNEQFF TGTGCCAGCAGTTGGAGCCTAGCGCGAGTCTACAATGAGCAGTTCTTC